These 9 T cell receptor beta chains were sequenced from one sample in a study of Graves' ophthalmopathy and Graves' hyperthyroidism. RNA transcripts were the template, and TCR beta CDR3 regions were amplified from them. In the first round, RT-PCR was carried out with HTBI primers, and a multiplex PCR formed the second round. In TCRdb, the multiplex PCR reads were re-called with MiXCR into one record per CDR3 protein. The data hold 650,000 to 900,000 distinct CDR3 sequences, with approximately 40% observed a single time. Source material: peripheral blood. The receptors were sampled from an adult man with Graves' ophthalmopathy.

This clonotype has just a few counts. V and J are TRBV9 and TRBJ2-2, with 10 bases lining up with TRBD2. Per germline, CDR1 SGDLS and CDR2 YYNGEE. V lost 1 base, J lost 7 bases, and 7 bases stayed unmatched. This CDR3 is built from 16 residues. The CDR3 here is CASSVSQRGGYGELFF. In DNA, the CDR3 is TGTGCCAGCAGCGTATCCCAGCGGGGGGGTTACGGGGAGCTGTTTTTT.

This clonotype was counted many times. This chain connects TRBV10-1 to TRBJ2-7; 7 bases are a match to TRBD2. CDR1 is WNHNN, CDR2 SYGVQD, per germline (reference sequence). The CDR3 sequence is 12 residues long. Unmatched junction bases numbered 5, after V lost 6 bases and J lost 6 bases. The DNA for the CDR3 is TGCGCCAGCAGCACCGGCGGGGGCGAGCAGTACTTC. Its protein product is CASSTGGGEQYF.

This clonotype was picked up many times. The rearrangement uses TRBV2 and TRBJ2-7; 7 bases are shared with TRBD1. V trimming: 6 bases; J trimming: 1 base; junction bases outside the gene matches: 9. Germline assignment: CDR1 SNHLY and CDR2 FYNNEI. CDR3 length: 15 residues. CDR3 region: CASSERKGASYEQYF. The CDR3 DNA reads TGTGCCAGCAGCGAGAGGAAGGGGGCATCCTACGAGCAGTACTTC.

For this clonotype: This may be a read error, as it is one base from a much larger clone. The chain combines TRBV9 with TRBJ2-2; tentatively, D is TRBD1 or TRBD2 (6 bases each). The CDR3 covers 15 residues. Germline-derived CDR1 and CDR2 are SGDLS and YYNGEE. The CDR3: CASSPPTGMTGGLFF. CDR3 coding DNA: TGTGCCAGCAGCCCACCAACAGGGATGACCGGGGGGCTGTTTTTT.

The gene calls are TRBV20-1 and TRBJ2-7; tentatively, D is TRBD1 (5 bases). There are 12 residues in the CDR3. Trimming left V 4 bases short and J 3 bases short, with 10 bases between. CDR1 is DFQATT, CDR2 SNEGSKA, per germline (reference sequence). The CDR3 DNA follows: TGCAGTGCTATGGCCAGGGACTACGAGCAGTACTTC. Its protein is CSAMARDYEQYF.

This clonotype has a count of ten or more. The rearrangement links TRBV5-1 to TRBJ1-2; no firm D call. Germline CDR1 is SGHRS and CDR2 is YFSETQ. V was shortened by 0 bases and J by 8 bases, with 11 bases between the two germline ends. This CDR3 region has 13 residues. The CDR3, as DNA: TGCGCCAGCAGCTTGGACGGTTGGAACGGCTACACCTTC. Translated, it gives CASSLDGWNGYTF.

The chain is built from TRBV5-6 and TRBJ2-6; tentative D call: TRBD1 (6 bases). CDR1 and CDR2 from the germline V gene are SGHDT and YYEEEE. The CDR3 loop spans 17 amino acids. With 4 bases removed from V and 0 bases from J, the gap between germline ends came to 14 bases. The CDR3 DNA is TGTGCCAGCAGCCCAACCCACAGGGCCTCTGGGGCCAACGTCCTGACTTTC. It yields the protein CASSPTHRASGANVLTF.

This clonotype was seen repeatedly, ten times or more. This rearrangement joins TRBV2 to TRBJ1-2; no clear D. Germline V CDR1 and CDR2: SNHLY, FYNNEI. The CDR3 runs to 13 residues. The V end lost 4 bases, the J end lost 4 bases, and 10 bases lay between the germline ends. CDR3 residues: CASSADGSYGYTF. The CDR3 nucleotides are TGTGCCAGCAGTGCGGACGGCTCCTATGGCTACACCTTC.

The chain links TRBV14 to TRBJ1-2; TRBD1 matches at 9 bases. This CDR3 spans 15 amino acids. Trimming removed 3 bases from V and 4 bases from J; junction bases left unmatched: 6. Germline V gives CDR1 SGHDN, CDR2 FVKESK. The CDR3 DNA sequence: TGTGCCAGCAGCCAGTACAGGGGGCTCAGCTATGGCTACACCTTC. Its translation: CASSQYRGLSYGYTF.